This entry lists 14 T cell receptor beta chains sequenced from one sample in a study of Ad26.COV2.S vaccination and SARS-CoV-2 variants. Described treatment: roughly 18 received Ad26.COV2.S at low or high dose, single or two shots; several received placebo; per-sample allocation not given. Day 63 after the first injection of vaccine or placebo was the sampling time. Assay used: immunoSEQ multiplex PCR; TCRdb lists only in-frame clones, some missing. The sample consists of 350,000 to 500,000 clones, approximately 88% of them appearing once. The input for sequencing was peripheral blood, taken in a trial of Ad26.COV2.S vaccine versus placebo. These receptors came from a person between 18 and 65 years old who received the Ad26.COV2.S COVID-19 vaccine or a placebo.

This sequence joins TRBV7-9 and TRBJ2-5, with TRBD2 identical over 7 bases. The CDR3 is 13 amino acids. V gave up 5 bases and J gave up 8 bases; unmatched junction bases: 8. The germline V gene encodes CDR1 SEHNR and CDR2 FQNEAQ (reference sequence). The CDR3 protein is CASSGLDKRTQYF. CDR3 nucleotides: TGTGCCAGCAGCGGACTAGATAAGAGAACCCAGTACTTC.

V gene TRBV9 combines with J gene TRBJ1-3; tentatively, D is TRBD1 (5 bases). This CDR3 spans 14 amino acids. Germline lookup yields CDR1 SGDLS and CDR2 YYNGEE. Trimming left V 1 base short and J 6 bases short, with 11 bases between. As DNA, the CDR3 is TGTGCCAGCAGCGTATCAGGGTACGAAAACACCATATATTTT. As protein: CASSVSGYENTIYF.

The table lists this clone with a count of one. The chain's CDR3 is CASSPRGGGYEQYF. CDR3 DNA sequence: TGTGCCAGTAGTCCCCGGGGAGGGGGTTACGAGCAGTACTTC. V usage is TRBV19 and J usage is TRBJ2-7; a possible D gene is TRBD2 (7 bases). CDR1 is LNHDA and CDR2 is SQIVND in the germline V gene (reference sequence). CDR3 length: 14 residues. Trimming stripped 5 bases from V and 4 bases from J, with 15 bases between. The entire variable domain, with the rest obtained from reference TRBV19 and TRBJ2-7, is as follows: DGGITQSPKYLFRKEGQNVTLSCEQNLNHDAMYWYRQDPGQGLRLIYYSQIVNDFQKGDIAEGYSVSREKKESFPLTVTSAQKNPTAFYLCASSPRGGGYEQYFGPGTRLTVT.

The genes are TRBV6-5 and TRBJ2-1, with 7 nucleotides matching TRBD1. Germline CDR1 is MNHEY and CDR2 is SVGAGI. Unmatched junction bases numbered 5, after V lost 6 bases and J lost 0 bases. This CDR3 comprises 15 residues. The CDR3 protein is CASRIDRDSYNEQFF. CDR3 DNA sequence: TGTGCCAGCAGAATCGACAGGGACTCCTACAATGAGCAGTTCTTC.

CDR3 nucleotides: TGTGCCAGCAGTGACGGGGGGGGTAGCACAGATACGCAGTATTTT. Its protein is CASSDGGGSTDTQYF. This rearrangement joins TRBV6-4 to TRBJ2-3, with 7 bases aligning to TRBD2. Germline CDR1 reads MRHNA; CDR2 reads SNTAGT. The CDR3 totals 15 residues. J lost 0 bases, V lost 2 bases, and 2 bases had no gene match.

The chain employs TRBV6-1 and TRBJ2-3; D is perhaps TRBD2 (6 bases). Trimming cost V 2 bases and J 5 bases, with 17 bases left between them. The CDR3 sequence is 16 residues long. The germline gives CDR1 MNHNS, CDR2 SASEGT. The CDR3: CASSEMAGNGEDTQYF. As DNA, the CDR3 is TGTGCCAGCAGTGAAATGGCGGGGAACGGGGAAGATACGCAGTATTTT.

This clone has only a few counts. The CDR3 nucleotides read TGTGCCAGCAGCCGAGACAGCGGACCTGGAAACACCATATATTTT. Translated: CASSRDSGPGNTIYF. The chain is built from TRBV3-1 (or the pseudogene TRBV3-2) and TRBJ1-3, with D possibly TRBD1 on 5 matching bases. Looked up from germline, CDR1 is LGHDT and CDR2 is YNNKEL (reference sequence). The CDR3 length is 15 residues. The V end lost 4 bases, the J end lost 2 bases, and 12 bases lay between the germline ends.

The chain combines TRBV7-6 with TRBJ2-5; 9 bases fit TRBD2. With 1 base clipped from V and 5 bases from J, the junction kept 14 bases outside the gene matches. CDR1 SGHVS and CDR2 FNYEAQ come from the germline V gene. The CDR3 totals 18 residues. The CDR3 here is CASSLGISGGQMRETQYF. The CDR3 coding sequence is TGTGCCAGCAGCTTAGGTATTAGCGGGGGCCAGATGAGGGAGACCCAGTACTTC.

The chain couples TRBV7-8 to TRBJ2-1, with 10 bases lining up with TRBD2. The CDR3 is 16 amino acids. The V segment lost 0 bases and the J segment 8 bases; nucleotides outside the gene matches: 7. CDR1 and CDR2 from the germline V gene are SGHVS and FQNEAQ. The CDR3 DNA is TGTGCCAGCAGCTTAGCGGAGCGGGGGGGCCGGGATGAGCAGTTCTTC. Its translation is CASSLAERGGRDEQFF.

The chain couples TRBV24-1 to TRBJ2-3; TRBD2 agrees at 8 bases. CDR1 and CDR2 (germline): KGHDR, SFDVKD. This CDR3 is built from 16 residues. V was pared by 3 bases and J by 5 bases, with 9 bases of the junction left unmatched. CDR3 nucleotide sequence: TGTGCCACCAGTGATCTCGGGGGGGCCGGGGTAGATACGCAGTATTTT. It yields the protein CATSDLGGAGVDTQYF.

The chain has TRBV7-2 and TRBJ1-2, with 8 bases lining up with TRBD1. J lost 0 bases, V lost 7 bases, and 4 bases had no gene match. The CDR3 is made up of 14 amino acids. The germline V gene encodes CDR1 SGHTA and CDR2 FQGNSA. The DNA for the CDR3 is TGTGCCAGCAAAACAGGGGGTACTAACTATGGCTACACCTTC. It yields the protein CASKTGGTNYGYTF.

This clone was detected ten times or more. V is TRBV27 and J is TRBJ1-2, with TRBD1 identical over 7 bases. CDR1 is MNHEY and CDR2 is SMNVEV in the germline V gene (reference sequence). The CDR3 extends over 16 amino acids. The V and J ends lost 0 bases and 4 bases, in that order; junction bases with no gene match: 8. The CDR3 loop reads CASSLSGRGDGYGYTF. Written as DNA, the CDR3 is TGTGCCAGCAGTTTATCTGGCAGGGGGGATGGCTATGGCTACACCTTC.

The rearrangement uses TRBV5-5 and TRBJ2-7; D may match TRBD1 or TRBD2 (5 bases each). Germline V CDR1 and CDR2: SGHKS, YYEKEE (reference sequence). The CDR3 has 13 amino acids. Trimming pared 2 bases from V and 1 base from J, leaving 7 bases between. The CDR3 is CASSLWGSYEQYF. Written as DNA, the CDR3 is TGTGCCAGCAGCTTATGGGGGTCCTACGAGCAGTACTTC.

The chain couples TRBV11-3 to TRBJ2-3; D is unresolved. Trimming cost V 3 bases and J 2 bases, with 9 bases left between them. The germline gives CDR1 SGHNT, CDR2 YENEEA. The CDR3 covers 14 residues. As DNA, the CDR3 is TGTGCCAGCAGCTTGTCCTTGAACACAGATACGCAGTATTTT. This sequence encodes CASSLSLNTDTQYF.